Listed here are 20 T cell receptor beta chains from one sample, sequenced in a study of cytomegalovirus exposure and HLA in healthy donors (dated by TCRdb to about 2017). Libraries were made using the immunoSEQ multiplex PCR assay. As stored in TCRdb, this immuneACCESS dataset retains in-frame rearrangements with V and J assigned. A fraction of the clones does not appear; measured against another copy, unresolved V genes explain less than half of the discrepancy, and the remainder lacks a known reason. The sample data list tens of thousands of clones, and about 91% of these were observed just once. The ten largest account for approximately 2% of the sample. Sequenced input: PBMCs. All receptors derive from a woman aged 25 to 39 in good health and CMV-seronegative.

This clone has a single count. The gene calls are TRBV19 and TRBJ1-2; no clear D. Germline V gene lookup returns CDR1 LNHDA and CDR2 SQIVND (reference sequence). V was shortened by 7 bases and J by 5 bases, with 20 bases between the two germline ends. This CDR3 is built from 15 residues. The CDR3 sequence is CASTRRTVGSYGYTF. For the CDR3, the DNA is TGTGCCAGTACCAGACGAACCGTTGGGAGTTATGGCTACACCTTC.

The chain employs TRBV5-4 and TRBJ2-7; D is possibly TRBD2 (7 bases). Germline assignment: CDR1 SGHNT and CDR2 YYREEE (reference sequence). The CDR3 has 15 residues. V lost 6 bases to trimming and J lost 3 bases, with 19 bases between them. In nucleotides, the CDR3 is TGTGCCAGCACCCAGGGGACTACGGGCCGCTACGAGCAGTACTTC. Translated, it gives CASTQGTTGRYEQYF.

This chain connects TRBV6-1 to TRBJ2-5; D perhaps matches TRBD1 (6 bases). The CDR3 spans 14 residues. Trimming took off 5 bases at V and 2 bases at J, with 12 bases between the two ends. Germline CDR1 and CDR2: MNHNS and SASEGT. For the CDR3, the DNA is TGTGCCAGCAGTTCCTCAGGGGTTCAAGAGACCCAGTACTTC. Translation gives CASSSSGVQETQYF.

This chain uses TRBV2 with TRBJ2-7, with 7 bases aligning to TRBD2. J lost 3 bases, V lost 5 bases, and 13 bases had no gene match. The CDR3 sequence is 16 residues long. Germline loops: CDR1 SNHLY, CDR2 FYNNEI. The CDR3 here is CASSSGLPGVGYEQYF. The CDR3 nucleotides are TGTGCCAGCAGTTCGGGACTACCCGGCGTCGGCTACGAGCAGTACTTC.

V gene TRBV6-1 combines with J gene TRBJ1-1, with 9 positions matching TRBD1. The CDR3 consists of 14 residues. The J segment lost 4 bases and the V segment lost 7 bases, leaving 7 bases of the junction unmatched. CDR1 and CDR2 from the germline V gene are MNHNS and SASEGT. CDR3 in amino acids: CASTGQGSITEAFF. The CDR3 DNA is TGTGCCAGCACCGGACAGGGGAGTATCACTGAAGCTTTCTTT.

The V and J genes are TRBV7-2 and TRBJ2-7, with a tentative D call TRBD1 (5 bases). The germline V and J ends were trimmed by 5 bases and 1 base, with 6 bases remaining between them. The germline V gene has CDR1 SGHTA and CDR2 FQGNSA. The CDR3 length is 12 residues. CDR3 in amino acids: CASSPGSYEQYF. The CDR3 region has the DNA TGTGCCAGCAGCCCAGGGTCCTACGAGCAGTACTTC.

As concerns this clone: The junction and the germline gene differ at one end; a read error may be behind it. The CDR3 spells CASIHDTEAFF. In DNA, the CDR3 is TGTGCCAGCATTCATGACACGGAAGCTTTCTTT. This rearrangement joins TRBV27 to TRBJ1-1, with D unclear. The CDR3 spans 11 residues. CDR1 and CDR2 (germline): MNHEY, SMNVEV (reference sequence).

The J gene is TRBJ2-3, the V gene TRBV6-5; D is ambiguous. CDR1 MNHEY and CDR2 SVGAGI come from the germline V gene. The V gene lost 5 bases and the J gene lost 6 bases, with 9 bases spanning the gap. The CDR3 sequence is 12 residues long. In DNA form, the CDR3 reads TGTGCCAGCAGTCCCGAGTCGGATACGCAGTATTTT. Translating it yields CASSPESDTQYF.

This clone appeared once. The chain combines TRBV9 with TRBJ1-1, with D tentatively TRBD1 (5 bases). CDR1 and CDR2 from the germline V gene are SGDLS and YYNGEE. This CDR3 has 15 amino acids. The V and J ends lost 3 bases and 5 bases respectively, with 17 bases between them. The CDR3 spells CASSALRGGLTEAFF. The CDR3 DNA reads as TGTGCCAGCAGCGCCCTGCGGGGGGGACTGACTGAAGCTTTCTTT.

V gene TRBV4-1 combines with J gene TRBJ1-2; possibly TRBD1 for D (6 bases). Germline-derived CDR1 and CDR2 are MGHRA and YSYEKL. The CDR3 is 15 amino acids. Trimming removed 0 bases from V and 3 bases from J, with 11 bases in between. Here the CDR3 DNA reads TGCGCCAGCAGCCAAGACCCGGCAGGGGACTATGGCTACACCTTC. Residues: CASSQDPAGDYGYTF.

This rearrangement joins TRBV18 to TRBJ2-1, with a weak D call TRBD2 (6 bases). V dropped 3 bases and J dropped 8 bases, with 17 bases sitting between them. Germline V gene sequence: CDR1 KGHSH, CDR2 LQKENI. This CDR3 region has 15 residues. The CDR3 reads CASSPGDSNWDEQFF. Here the CDR3 DNA reads TGTGCCAGCTCACCCGGGGACTCCAATTGGGATGAGCAGTTCTTC. The whole variable domain, remainder taken from reference TRBV18 and TRBJ2-1, is NAGVMQNPRHLVRRRGQEARLRCSPMKGHSHVYWYRQLPEEGLKFMVYLQKENIIDESGMPKERFSAEFPKEGPSILRIQQVVRGDSAAYFCASSPGDSNWDEQFFGPGTRLTVL.

This chain uses TRBV19 with TRBJ2-7; 7 bases fit TRBD2. The CDR3 covers 15 residues. V shed 3 bases, J shed 3 bases, and the junction held 8 bases outside the gene matches. CDR1 LNHDA and CDR2 SQIVND come from the germline V gene (reference sequence). The CDR3: CASSIPGRRVYEQYF. CDR3 nucleotide sequence: TGTGCCAGTAGTATCCCCGGGAGGAGGGTCTACGAGCAGTACTTC. Complete variable domain (other parts from reference TRBV19 and TRBJ2-7): DGGITQSPKYLFRKEGQNVTLSCEQNLNHDAMYWYRQDPGQGLRLIYYSQIVNDFQKGDIAEGYSVSREKKESFPLTVTSAQKNPTAFYLCASSIPGRRVYEQYFGPGTRLTVT.

CDR3 protein: CASTSKSRGGKLFF. The CDR3 DNA reads TGTGCCAGCACCTCGAAGTCCAGGGGCGGGAAACTGTTTTTT. This sequence joins TRBV28 and TRBJ1-4; D is perhaps TRBD1 (6 bases). This CDR3 spans 14 amino acids. V was pared by 7 bases and J by 11 bases, with 20 bases between. The germline V gene encodes CDR1 MDHEN and CDR2 SYDVKM.

The chain couples TRBV6-4 to TRBJ2-2, with no clear D. Trimming stripped 3 bases from V and 5 bases from J, with 7 bases between. This CDR3 has 13 residues. Germline assignment: CDR1 MRHNA and CDR2 SNTAGT. Written as DNA, the CDR3 is TGTGCCAGCAGTGAACTTGCTACCGGGGAGCTGTTTTTT. It codes for CASSELATGELFF.

CDR3 amino acids: CASSVTSSYEQYF. As DNA, the CDR3 is TGTGCCAGCAGTGTGACTAGCTCCTACGAGCAGTACTTC. The chain recombines TRBV6-1 with TRBJ2-7; TRBD2 is a possible D gene (6 bases). V gave up 4 bases and J gave up 0 bases, with 7 bases separating them. Germline V gene data show CDR1 as MNHNS and CDR2 as SASEGT. This CDR3 is built from 13 residues.

The V gene is TRBV6-1, the J gene TRBJ2-7, with a tentative D call TRBD1 (6 bases). Germline CDR1 MNHNS, CDR2 SASEGT. Trimming took off 7 bases at V and 2 bases at J, with 15 bases between the two ends. The CDR3 contains 14 residues. The CDR3 DNA is TGTGCCAGCACCGAGGGGGACCTTACCTACGAGCAGTACTTC. Its translation is CASTEGDLTYEQYF.

This chain links TRBV5-1 with TRBJ2-2; 7 bases align to TRBD1. CDR3 size: 15 residues. V shed 4 bases and J 2 bases; nucleotides not matched to a gene: 5. The germline CDR1 and CDR2 sequences are SGHRS and YFSETQ. In DNA form, the CDR3 reads TGCGCCAGCAGCGTCCAGGGGGATAACACCGGGGAGCTGTTTTTT. It yields the protein CASSVQGDNTGELFF.

The chain links TRBV12-5 to TRBJ2-1, with 10 bases identical to TRBD2. This CDR3 has 15 residues. Germline CDR1 LGHNT, CDR2 FRNRAP. V dropped 6 bases and J dropped 4; count of bases not matched to a gene: 6. DNA for the CDR3: TGTGCTAGTGGGGAAGCGGGAGGGCTGTACAATGAGCAGTTCTTC. Protein sequence: CASGEAGGLYNEQFF.

The V gene is TRBV7-4, the J gene TRBJ2-5, with D perhaps matching TRBD1 (6 bases). Per germline, CDR1 SGHVT and CDR2 SQSDAQ. V lost 5 bases to trimming and J lost 5 bases, with 15 bases between them. The CDR3 runs to 14 residues. The CDR3 nucleotides are TGTGCCAGCAGCCCAGGCAGGGGTTGGGAGACCCAGTACTTC. It translates to CASSPGRGWETQYF.

The chain has TRBV5-4 and TRBJ2-7; TRBD2 matches 13 bases. Trimming cost V 3 bases and J 6 bases; bases outside gene matches: 12. The CDR3 length is 17 residues. Germline values: CDR1 SGHNT, CDR2 YYREEE (reference sequence). The CDR3 spells CASSSPTSGRYASEQYF. In DNA form, the CDR3 reads TGTGCCAGCAGCTCGCCGACTAGCGGGAGGTACGCATCCGAGCAGTACTTC.